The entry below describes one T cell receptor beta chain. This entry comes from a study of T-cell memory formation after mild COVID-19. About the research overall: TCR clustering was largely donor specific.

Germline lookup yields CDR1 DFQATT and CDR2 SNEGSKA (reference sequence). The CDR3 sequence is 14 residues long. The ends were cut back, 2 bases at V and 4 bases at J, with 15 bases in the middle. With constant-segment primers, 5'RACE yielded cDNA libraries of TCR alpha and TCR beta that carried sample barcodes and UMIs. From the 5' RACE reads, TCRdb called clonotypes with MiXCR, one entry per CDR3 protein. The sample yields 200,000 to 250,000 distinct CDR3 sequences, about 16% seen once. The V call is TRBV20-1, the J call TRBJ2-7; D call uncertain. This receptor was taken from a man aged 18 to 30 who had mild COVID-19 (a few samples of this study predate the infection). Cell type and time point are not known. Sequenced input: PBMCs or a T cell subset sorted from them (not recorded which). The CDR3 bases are TGCAGTGCTAGAAGTGTAGGGTTGAAGTACGAGCAGTACTTC. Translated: CSARSVGLKYEQYF.